What follows is one T cell receptor (beta chain) and its context. The source of the sample is a study of blood T cell repertoires in COVID-19. Background on the study: COVID-19 samples, acute and convalescent, were from the United States, Italy and Spain.

V was clipped by 7 bases and J by 4 bases, with 17 bases between them. Germline assignment: CDR1 LNHDA and CDR2 SQIVND (reference sequence). This CDR3 has 15 residues. In the study's own analysis: Reference gene primers were amplified, and this amplification served to estimate nucleated cell counts. The protocol was immunoSEQ multiplex PCR, while the TCRdb copy is restricted to in-frame clones and leaves out a portion. The V and J calls and clone size are taken from that table; D and trimming were inferred from the DNA. The sample has around 260,000 clones, around 85% seen once. This chain connects TRBV19 to TRBJ1-5, with a weak D call TRBD1 (6 bases). The receptor was derived from a human donor with COVID-19, enrolled during active disease. The donor label of this sample is uncertain. The sequenced sample was peripheral blood. CDR3 sequence: CASTDKQGPNQPQHF. The CDR3 coding sequence is TGTGCCAGTACCGATAAACAGGGACCTAATCAGCCCCAGCATTTT.